This TCR beta chain comes out of a study of T cell changes during pregnancy in multiple sclerosis. The J segment lost 6 bases and the V segment lost 5 bases, leaving 9 bases of the junction unmatched. CDR1 is SEHNR, CDR2 FQNEAQ, per germline (reference sequence). The CDR3 is made up of 14 amino acids. Assay used: immunoSEQ multiplex PCR; TCRdb lists only in-frame clones, some missing. The sample carries tens of thousands of clones, approximately 90% recorded once. The sequence was obtained from a female donor with multiple sclerosis, enrolled in a pregnancy study. This sequence joins TRBV7-9 and TRBJ2-7; 8 nucleotides align to TRBD1. The sequences come from CD8+ T cells from peripheral blood mononuclear cells, collected in the third trimester of pregnancy. CDR3 nucleotides: TGTGCCAGCAGCACTGGACAGGGAAACAGCGAGCAGTACTTC. Amino acids: CASSTGQGNSEQYF.